These 28 T cell receptor beta chains were sequenced from one sample in a study of blood T cell repertoires in COVID-19. The table came from immunoSEQ multiplex PCR; TCRdb's copy has only in-frame clones and leaves some out. This sample carries 100,000 to 150,000 clones, roughly four fifths of them seen once, and the ten largest clones take about 2.2%. The sequenced sample was PBMCs or T cells enriched from blood (not recorded which). The receptors were sampled from a man aged 35-49 years with acute COVID-19.

The chain uses TRBV2 and TRBJ2-7, with 9 nucleotides matching TRBD1. Germline lookup yields CDR1 SNHLY and CDR2 FYNNEI. Trimming cost V 5 bases and J 5 bases; bases outside gene matches: 4. The CDR3 is made up of 13 amino acids. CDR3 sequence reads: CASSFTGGNEQYF. The DNA of the CDR3 is TGTGCCAGCAGTTTTACAGGGGGCAACGAGCAGTACTTC.

The rearrangement joins TRBV5-6 to TRBJ2-7, with 7 nucleotides matching TRBD2. V shed 4 bases and J 0 bases; nucleotides not matched to a gene: 7. Germline V gene lookup returns CDR1 SGHDT and CDR2 YYEEEE. This CDR3 is built from 15 residues. CDR3 nucleotides: TGTGCCAGCAGCCCTCCGGCGGGGGACTCCTACGAGCAGTACTTC. This sequence encodes CASSPPAGDSYEQYF. The variable domain in full, with the rest retrieved from reference TRBV5-6 and TRBJ2-7, is DAGVTQSPTHLIKTRGQQVTLRCSPKSGHDTVSWYQQALGQGPQFIFQYYEEEERQRGNFPDRFSGHQFPNYSSELNVNALLLGDSALYLCASSPPAGDSYEQYFGPGTRLTVT.

The V call is TRBV27, the J call TRBJ2-7; TRBD1 might be the D (5 bases). Trimming shortened V by 5 bases and J by 7 bases, and 24 bases separated the two germline ends. The CDR3 contains 16 residues. Germline V gene lookup returns CDR1 MNHEY and CDR2 SMNVEV (reference sequence). Written as DNA, the CDR3 is TGTGCCAGCAGTCCGATCCCTCCGAATAAAAGGGGAGAGCAGTACTTC. Its protein is CASSPIPPNKRGEQYF.

The rearrangement joins TRBV29-1 to TRBJ1-5; TRBD1 aligns across 9 bases. J was trimmed by 5 bases and V by 6 bases; bases with no gene match: 5. The CDR3 covers 13 residues. Germline V lookup: CDR1 SQVTM, CDR2 ANQGSEA. CDR3 sequence: CSVATGGDQPQHF. DNA of the CDR3: TGCAGCGTAGCGACAGGGGGTGATCAGCCCCAGCATTTT.

This chain links TRBV7-9 with TRBJ2-7; possibly TRBD1 for D (6 bases). Germline V CDR1 and CDR2: SEHNR, FQNEAQ (reference sequence). Trimming removed 11 bases at V and 6 bases at J, with 17 bases between. The CDR3 runs 12 residues. This CDR3 is CALQGSSGEQYF. The CDR3 DNA reads TGTGCCCTACAGGGCAGCTCAGGCGAGCAGTACTTC.

The V gene is TRBV2, the J gene TRBJ2-7, with 9 bases fitting TRBD2. This CDR3 is built from 15 residues. The V gene's germline CDR1 is SNHLY and CDR2 FYNNEI. Trimming took 4 bases from V and 4 from J; bases not matched to a gene: 8. This chain's CDR3 is CASSVKRGVTYEQYF. DNA of the CDR3: TGTGCCAGCAGTGTTAAGCGGGGGGTAACTTACGAGCAGTACTTC.

The CDR3 loop is CASSYSREINIQYF. The CDR3 DNA reads TGTGCCAGCAGTTACTCTCGGGAGATAAACATTCAGTACTTC. The rearrangement links TRBV6-6 to TRBJ2-4, with a tentative D call TRBD2 (6 bases). In germline, CDR1 is MNHNY, CDR2 SVGAGI (reference sequence). The CDR3 has 14 residues. Trimming took off 0 bases at V and 6 bases at J, with 9 bases between the two ends.

The chain carries TRBV6-2 or TRBV6-3 and TRBJ2-7; weak D call: TRBD2 (6 bases). V was pared by 2 bases and J by 7 bases, with 18 bases between. The CDR3 is 15 amino acids. CDR1 and CDR2 (germline): MNHEY, SVGEGT. The CDR3 sequence is CASSYTFGGLGEQYF. CDR3 DNA: TGTGCCAGCAGTTACACATTCGGAGGGCTTGGGGAGCAGTACTTC.

The chain has TRBV3-1 (or the pseudogene TRBV3-2) and TRBJ1-1; 8 bases map to TRBD1. The J segment lost 4 bases and the V segment lost 4 bases, leaving 2 bases of the junction unmatched. The germline CDR1 and CDR2 sequences are LGHDT and YNNKEL (reference sequence). The CDR3 sequence is 13 residues long. In DNA form, the CDR3 reads TGTGCCAGCAGCCTAACAGGGGGCACTGAAGCTTTCTTT. Its translation: CASSLTGGTEAFF.

This clone was seen a few times. This rearrangement joins TRBV18 to TRBJ1-4; no reliable D call. Germline V gene data show CDR1 as KGHSH and CDR2 as LQKENI. Trimming cost V 4 bases and J 0 bases, with 3 bases left between them. This CDR3 contains 13 residues. The CDR3 protein is CASSRATNEKLFF. The DNA for the CDR3 is TGTGCCAGCTCACGAGCAACTAATGAAAAACTGTTTTTT.

This clone was found a few times. The chain joins TRBV27 to TRBJ1-2; D is perhaps TRBD1 (5 bases). Germline V gene lookup returns CDR1 MNHEY and CDR2 SMNVEV (reference sequence). Trimming took off 5 bases at V and 6 bases at J, with 7 bases between the two ends. There are 11 residues in the CDR3. The CDR3 nucleotides read TGTGCCAGCAGTGCAGGGAATGGCTACACCTTC. It encodes CASSAGNGYTF.

The chain combines TRBV7-6 with TRBJ1-6; a weak D match, TRBD1 (6 bases). This CDR3 is built from 15 residues. The germline V and J ends were trimmed by 5 bases and 6 bases, with 14 bases remaining between them. Germline CDR1 and CDR2: SGHVS and FNYEAQ. CDR3 region: CASSLGGQSNSPLHF. The CDR3 nucleotides are TGTGCCAGCAGCCTAGGTGGACAGTCTAATTCACCCCTCCACTTT.

This chain links TRBV11-2 with TRBJ1-1, with a possible D match to TRBD1 (6 bases). Germline V gives CDR1 SGHAT, CDR2 FQNNGV. This CDR3 has 13 amino acids. V was pared by 5 bases and J by 4 bases, with 11 bases between. The CDR3 region is CASSARGATEAFF. CDR3 DNA: TGTGCCAGCAGCGCCAGGGGTGCCACTGAAGCTTTCTTT.

The J gene is TRBJ2-5, the V gene TRBV9; a weak D match, TRBD1 (7 bases). This CDR3 is built from 14 residues. CDR1 is SGDLS and CDR2 is YYNGEE in the germline V gene. The germline V and J ends were trimmed by 4 bases and 5 bases, with 15 bases remaining between them. The CDR3 region is CASSSQGRHETQYF. Written as DNA, the CDR3 is TGTGCCAGCAGCTCACAGGGGAGGCACGAGACCCAGTACTTC.

The chain has TRBV24-1 and TRBJ2-5; D unresolved. The CDR3 runs to 13 residues. Germline V gene lookup returns CDR1 KGHDR and CDR2 SFDVKD. Deletions cut 9 bases from V and 0 bases from J, with 10 bases between. In nucleotides, the CDR3 is TGTGCCACCTCTGGCCAGGACCAAGAGACCCAGTACTTC. This gives the protein CATSGQDQETQYF.

The chain combines TRBV3-1 (or the pseudogene TRBV3-2) with TRBJ1-6; D perhaps matches TRBD1 (6 bases). CDR1 and CDR2 from the germline V gene are LGHDT and YNNKEL (reference sequence). Trimming stripped 6 bases from V and 0 bases from J, with 12 bases between. CDR3 length equals 16 residues. The CDR3: CASSLQGSSYNSPLHF. For the CDR3, the DNA is TGTGCCAGCAGTCTACAGGGAAGCTCCTATAATTCACCCCTCCACTTT.

The V gene is TRBV21-1, the J gene TRBJ2-1; the table's D call of TRBD2 was not tested on the DNA. TRBV21-1 is a recognized pseudogene. The CDR3 contains 15 residues. CDR3 DNA sequence: TGTGCCAGCAGCAAATTGACTAGCGGGAGGAATGAGCAGTTCTTC. This sequence encodes CASSKLTSGRNEQFF.

V usage is TRBV6-2 or TRBV6-3 and J usage is TRBJ2-5, with 9 nucleotides matching TRBD1. J gave up 5 bases and V 2 bases, and 15 bases lay outside the gene matches. The CDR3 consists of 18 residues. Germline CDR1 reads MNHEY; CDR2 reads SVGEGT. The CDR3 DNA reads TGTGCCAGCAGTTACGATCTGGGGGACAGGGCAAGGTGGGAGACCCAGTACTTC. Its protein is CASSYDLGDRARWETQYF.

This chain joins TRBV2 and TRBJ2-7; 7 bases align to TRBD1. The V gene end was trimmed by 6 bases and the J gene end by 6 bases; junction bases not matched to a gene: 5. The CDR3 loop spans 12 amino acids. Germline CDR1 and CDR2: SNHLY and FYNNEI. CDR3 sequence reads: CASRETGTEQYF. The CDR3 DNA follows: TGTGCCAGCAGGGAGACAGGGACCGAGCAGTACTTC.

In this sample, this clone turned up once. This chain uses TRBV27 with TRBJ2-7; 7 bases are a match to TRBD2. Losses at the gene ends were 5 bases for V and 6 bases for J; bases not matched to a gene: 10. From germline, CDR1 is MNHEY and CDR2 SMNVEV (reference sequence). This CDR3 region has 14 residues. The CDR3 sequence: CASSDSGGYSEQYF. The CDR3 nucleotides are TGTGCCAGCAGTGATTCCGGGGGGTACTCCGAGCAGTACTTC.

This chain links TRBV30 with TRBJ1-5; maybe TRBD1 (6 bases). Germline values: CDR1 GTSNPN, CDR2 SVGIG (reference sequence). With 3 bases removed from V and 2 bases from J, the gap between germline ends came to 20 bases. The CDR3 sequence is 17 residues long. CDR3 DNA sequence: TGTGCCTGGAGGGGCCAGGGGTCGCTCGGGGGCAATCAGCCCCAGCATTTT. It translates to CAWRGQGSLGGNQPQHF.

This chain connects TRBV7-6 to TRBJ2-2, with D uncertain. This CDR3 has 12 amino acids. Germline V CDR1 and CDR2: SGHVS, FNYEAQ. Deletions cut 5 bases from V and 6 bases from J, with 7 bases between. CDR3 DNA: TGTGCCAGCAGCCTTAGTGCCGGGGAGCTGTTTTTT. Amino acid sequence: CASSLSAGELFF.

The J gene is TRBJ1-5, the V gene TRBV18; tentative D call: TRBD1 (6 bases). The CDR3 is made up of 15 amino acids. The germline gives CDR1 KGHSH, CDR2 LQKENI. Deletions cut 2 bases from V and 4 bases from J, with 12 bases between. DNA of the CDR3: TGTGCCAGCTCACCAACAGGGACCGTGAATCAGCCCCAGCATTTT. Translating gives CASSPTGTVNQPQHF.

The chain joins TRBV6-2 or TRBV6-3 to TRBJ2-1; 7 bases are shared with TRBD2. The CDR3 totals 13 residues. CDR1 is MNHEY, CDR2 SVGEGT, per germline. The J segment lost 7 bases and the V segment lost 3 bases, leaving 3 bases of the junction unmatched. CDR3: CASSYPAGNEQFF. The CDR3 nucleotides are TGTGCCAGCAGTTATCCAGCGGGGAATGAGCAGTTCTTC.

This clone was detected a few times. The chain is built from TRBV7-2 and TRBJ1-5; 10 bases fit TRBD1. Germline V gives CDR1 SGHTA, CDR2 FQGNSA. Germline trimming cut 5 bases from V and 5 bases from J; bases unmatched to any gene: 6. The length of the CDR3 is 15 residues. CDR3 residues: CASSRSGTGDQPQHF. Here the CDR3 DNA reads TGTGCCAGCAGCCGCTCCGGGACAGGGGATCAGCCCCAGCATTTT.

This chain connects TRBV28 to TRBJ1-2, with D uncertain. CDR3 length: 12 amino acids. V lost 4 bases, J lost 8 bases, and 11 bases lay in between. Germline values: CDR1 MDHEN, CDR2 SYDVKM. The CDR3 sequence is CASSYGETGYTF. The CDR3 DNA is TGTGCCAGCAGTTACGGAGAAACGGGCTACACCTTC.

This chain connects TRBV7-2 to TRBJ2-2; the D gene is possibly TRBD2 (5 bases). This CDR3 is 16 amino acids long. V was cut by 1 base and J by 2 bases, with 11 bases left in between. CDR1 SGHTA and CDR2 FQGNSA come from the germline V gene. In DNA, the CDR3 is TGTGCCAGCAGCTTAGTAAGCGGCACTAACACCGGGGAGCTGTTTTTT. As protein: CASSLVSGTNTGELFF. The variable domain in full, with the rest retrieved from reference TRBV7-2 and TRBJ2-2, is GAGVSQSPSNKVTEKGKDVELRCDPISGHTALYWYRQSLGQGLEFLIYFQGNSAPDKSGLPSDRFSAERTGGSVSTLTIQRTQQEDSAVYLCASSLVSGTNTGELFFGEGSRLTVL.

This sequence joins TRBV12-3 or TRBV12-4 and TRBJ2-5; D is perhaps TRBD2 (5 bases). The CDR3 contains 13 residues. V was cut by 5 bases and J by 3 bases, with 10 bases left in between. The CDR3 is CASSPGLKETQYF. CDR3 coding DNA: TGTGCCAGCAGTCCCGGACTCAAAGAGACCCAGTACTTC.